These T cell receptor beta chains were read from a single sample in a study of T and B cells in COVID-19 patients. TCRdb redid the calling of the multiplex PCR reads with MiXCR, one entry per CDR3 protein. This table has approximately 11,000 distinct CDR3 sequences, around 33% appearing once. The sequencing sample was made of blood. These receptors came from a human donor with active COVID-19. The CDR3 runs from the conserved cysteine through the conserved F or W. The D gene is left open where the match is weak. The size field is filled for only some rows; it gives once, few, many or a size class.

size	D	V	J	DNA	CDR3
few	TRBD1	TRBV20-1	TRBJ1-5	TGCAGTGCAAAGACAGGGTCTCAGCCCCAGCATTTT	CSAKTGSQPQHF
-	-	TRBV7-2	TRBJ1-5	TGTGCCAGCAGCTTAAGGGATGGCCAGCCCCAGCATTTT	CASSLRDGQPQHF
few	-	TRBV6-5	TRBJ1-1	TGTGCCAGCAGGGGGACGGCCGAGGAGGAAGCTTTCTTT	CASRGTAEEEAFF
-	TRBD1	TRBV5-6	TRBJ2-2	TGTGCCAGCAGCTTCCGGGACAGGGGAACCGGGGAGCTGTTTTTT	CASSFRDRGTGELFF
medium-sized	-	TRBV29-1	TRBJ2-3	TGCAGCGTCGGGACACAGCACACAGATACGCAGTATTTT	CSVGTQHTDTQYF
medium-sized	TRBD1	TRBV27	TRBJ2-3	TGTGCCAGCCGGACAAGAGGGGGCCGCACAGATACGCAGTATTTT	CASRTRGGRTDTQYF
-	-	TRBV5-6	TRBJ2-5	TGCGCCAGCAGCTATATACAAGAGACCCAGTACTTC	CASSYIQETQYF
few	TRBD1	TRBV6-5	TRBJ1-3	TGTGCCAGCAGCCCCGGTGGCGGGACAGGGACTGGAAACACCATATATTTT	CASSPGGGTGTGNTIYF
medium-sized	-	TRBV29-1	TRBJ2-2	TGCAGCGCCCGAATCGGGGTACAGTCCGGGGAGCTGTTTTTT	CSARIGVQSGELFF
medium-sized	TRBD1	TRBV29-1	TRBJ1-3	TGCAGCGTTGAGCCCGGACAGGCGGGAAACACCATATATTTT	CSVEPGQAGNTIYF
medium-sized	-	TRBV29-1	TRBJ2-7	TGCAGCGTTGGCGGAGGGTATATACGGGAGCAGTACTTC	CSVGGGYIREQYF
-	TRBD2	TRBV12-3/TRBV12-4	TRBJ2-5	TGTGCCAGCAGTCCGAGACTAGCCGTTGGCGGGACCCAGTACTTC	CASSPRLAVGGTQYF
-	-	TRBV10-3	TRBJ1-1	TGTGCCATCAGTGAATCGCGGGGGGACACTGAAGCTTTCTTT	CAISESRGDTEAFF
-	TRBD2	TRBV10-3	TRBJ2-5	TGTGCCATCAGTGAGCGGGACTACCCAGGCGAGACCCAGTACTTC	CAISERDYPGETQYF